This T cell receptor beta chain comes out of a study of cytomegalovirus exposure and HLA in healthy donors. Study-level points and caveats: Using the classifier, cytomegalovirus status was reportedly diagnosed with high specificity and sensitivity.

The CDR3 length is 11 residues. V lost 1 base and J 7 bases, leaving 3 bases between the germline ends. Germline V gene lookup returns CDR1 SGHRS and CDR2 YFSETQ. Use of 60 Vbeta and 13 Jbeta primers characterized the PCR. Source study methods: It was a later analysis that counted around 85 million unique TCR beta chains, of which approximately 11 million were shared. Produced via immunoSEQ multiplex PCR; TCRdb's table is partial and in-frame only. V and J calls and clone size follow that table, whereas D and trimming were derived from the DNA. Counted here are about 95,000 clones, around four fifths occurring once; the ten biggest clones make up 3% to 3.5%. A note on this clone: Its antigen is not identified.

The genes are TRBV5-1 and TRBJ2-1; D call uncertain. This clonotype was obtained from a man aged 30 to 39 in good health and CMV-seropositive. Input material: PBMCs. The CDR3 nucleotides are TGCGCCAGCAGCTTGCTGAATGAGCAGTTCTTC. This sequence encodes CASSLLNEQFF.